These 9 T cell receptor beta chains originate from one sample sequenced in a study of blood T cell repertoires in COVID-19. Clones were sequenced by immunoSEQ multiplex PCR, and TCRdb holds only the in-frame ones, with some missing. In the table there are 270,000 or so clones, 80% to 90% of which are singletons. Sequencing was performed on peripheral blood. The origin of the receptors is a woman aged 25 to 39 with COVID-19, enrolled during active disease.

The V call is TRBV5-8, the J call TRBJ2-1; TRBD2 aligns across 9 bases. Germline loops: CDR1 SGHTS, CDR2 YDEGEE. The CDR3 has 14 residues. Unmatched junction bases numbered 3, after V lost 6 bases and J lost 2 bases. This chain's CDR3 is CASTQRGAYNEQFF. DNA for the CDR3: TGTGCCAGCACGCAGCGGGGGGCCTACAATGAGCAGTTCTTC. Full variable domain (outside the CDR3, taken from reference TRBV5-8 and TRBJ2-1): EAGVTQSPTHLIKTRGQQATLRCSPISGHTSVYWYQQALGLGLQFLLWYDEGEERNRGNFPPRFSGRQFPNYSSELNVNALELEDSALYLCASTQRGAYNEQFFGPGTRLTVL.

The chain links TRBV6-5 to TRBJ1-5; the D is unclear. The CDR3 covers 13 residues. V was trimmed by 0 bases and J by 6 bases, leaving 6 bases between them. Germline assignment: CDR1 MNHEY and CDR2 SVGAGI. DNA for the CDR3: TGTGCCAGCAGTTACTCGAACAGTCAGCCCCAGCATTTT. The encoded protein is CASSYSNSQPQHF.

The rearrangement joins TRBV6-5 to TRBJ1-2; TRBD1 matches 7 bases. Germline loops: CDR1 MNHEY, CDR2 SVGAGI. The V gene end was trimmed by 8 bases and the J gene end by 10 bases; junction bases not matched to a gene: 10. The CDR3 extends over 12 amino acids. The CDR3 region is CASFTGARDYTF. The CDR3 DNA reads TGTGCCAGCTTCACAGGGGCCCGTGACTACACCTTC.

The chain recombines TRBV10-2 with TRBJ1-5; D is possibly TRBD1 (6 bases). The ends were cut back, 3 bases at V and 0 bases at J, with 15 bases in the middle. Germline CDR1 and CDR2: WSHSY and SAAADI. CDR3 length: 17 residues. The CDR3 DNA reads as TGCGCCAGCAGTGATACAGGGATTTCCCGTAGCAATCAGCCCCAGCATTTT. This encodes CASSDTGISRSNQPQHF.

The chain joins TRBV6-1 to TRBJ1-6; D is undetermined. V was clipped by 1 base and J by 0 bases, with 7 bases between them. The CDR3 has 16 amino acids. CDR1 is MNHNS and CDR2 is SASEGT in the germline V gene. The CDR3 DNA sequence: TGTGCCAGCAGTGAAGACGGTTACTCCTATAATTCACCCCTCCACTTT. Translated, it gives CASSEDGYSYNSPLHF.

This clone was recorded a few times. CDR3 in amino acids: CASSPLGGTEAFF. In nucleotides, the CDR3 is TGTGCCAGCAGTCCGCTAGGTGGCACTGAAGCTTTCTTT. The gene calls are TRBV27 and TRBJ1-1; the D is unclear. The CDR3 is 13 residues long. Trimming took 5 bases from V and 4 from J, leaving 11 bases between them. From germline, CDR1 is MNHEY and CDR2 SMNVEV (reference sequence).

The rearrangement links TRBV11-3 to TRBJ2-7, with TRBD1 identical over 9 bases. The CDR3 length is 14 residues. V lost 3 bases and J lost 5; bases outside the gene matches: 5. CDR1 and CDR2 from the germline V gene are SGHNT and YENEEA. The CDR3 DNA sequence: TGTGCCAGCAGCTTGGGGACAGGGACTCACGAGCAGTACTTC. Translated: CASSLGTGTHEQYF.

The V and J genes are TRBV11-2 and TRBJ2-5, with D perhaps matching TRBD2 (6 bases). The germline V gene encodes CDR1 SGHAT and CDR2 FQNNGV. The CDR3 runs to 15 residues. V was cut by 4 bases and J by 0 bases, with 12 bases left in between. DNA for the CDR3: TGTGCCAGCAGCTGGTTAGCGGTCTACCAAGAGACCCAGTACTTC. Its protein is CASSWLAVYQETQYF.

In its sample, this clone was seen a few times. The J gene is TRBJ1-1, the V gene TRBV10-1, with a possible D match to TRBD1 (6 bases). With 10 bases removed from V and 0 bases from J, the gap between germline ends came to 21 bases. The CDR3 sequence is 16 residues long. Per germline, CDR1 WNHNN and CDR2 SYGVQD (reference sequence). The chain's CDR3 is CAILGADETMNTEAFF. For the CDR3, the DNA is TGCGCCATCTTGGGGGCGGATGAAACAATGAACACTGAAGCTTTCTTT.